A single sample gave rise to the 29 T cell receptor beta chains below, sequenced in a study of cytomegalovirus exposure and HLA in healthy donors (dated by TCRdb to the late 2010s). The library was obtained by the immunoSEQ multiplex PCR assay. For the multiplex PCR, a mixture combining 60 forward primers for TCR Vbeta segments and 13 reverse primers for TCR Jbeta segments was used. TCRdb retrieved this table from immuneACCESS and kept in-frame rearrangements only. Not all clones are present; in checked studies, unresolved V genes account for under half, and no reason is known for the remainder. The sample yields some 150,000 clones; approximately 76% were counted once. The ten largest clones capture 1.3% to 1.5% of the sample. Sequenced input: PBMCs. The receptors derive from a man aged 55 to 69 in good health and CMV-seronegative.

The genes are TRBV29-1 and TRBJ2-3; the match to TRBD2 covers 8 bases. This CDR3 region has 12 residues. The V gene's germline CDR1 is SQVTM and CDR2 ANQGSEA. V gave up 7 bases and J gave up 4 bases; unmatched junction bases: 4. CDR3 residues: CSATGGADTQYF. CDR3 nucleotide sequence: TGCAGCGCCACGGGGGGGGCAGATACGCAGTATTTT.

V gene TRBV9 combines with J gene TRBJ2-6; 7 nucleotides agree with TRBD1. Germline-derived CDR1 and CDR2 are SGDLS and YYNGEE. V lost 4 bases, J lost 0 bases, and 13 bases stayed unmatched. CDR3 length equals 19 residues. CDR3 sequence reads: CASSLTPGQRFSGANVLTF. CDR3 bases: TGTGCCAGCAGCTTAACTCCGGGACAGAGATTCTCTGGGGCCAACGTCCTGACTTTC.

The sample holds a few counts of this clone. V is TRBV10-1 and J is TRBJ2-3; the match to TRBD2 covers 7 bases. The germline V gene has CDR1 WNHNN and CDR2 SYGVQD (reference sequence). Trimming at V came to 6 bases and at J to 3 bases, leaving 6 bases not matched to a gene. The CDR3 covers 14 residues. CDR3 nucleotides: TGCGCCAGCAGCGAGACTAGCATGACAGATACGCAGTATTTT. Its translation is CASSETSMTDTQYF.

This sequence joins TRBV4-1 and TRBJ1-4; TRBD1 matches at 8 bases. Germline V gene lookup returns CDR1 MGHRA and CDR2 YSYEKL. The CDR3 runs to 18 residues. The V segment lost 1 base and the J segment 4 bases; nucleotides outside the gene matches: 11. The chain's CDR3 is CASSQAGRGTGFNEKLFF. Here the CDR3 DNA reads TGCGCCAGCAGCCAAGCCGGGCGAGGGACAGGCTTTAATGAAAAACTGTTTTTT.

This clone was detected a few times. V and J are TRBV7-9 and TRBJ2-5; D may be TRBD1 (6 bases). The CDR3 extends over 16 amino acids. The germline V gene has CDR1 SEHNR and CDR2 FQNEAQ (reference sequence). Deletions cut 6 bases from V and 2 bases from J, with 19 bases between. CDR3 in amino acids: CASSQAWDTLQETQYF. DNA of the CDR3: TGTGCCAGCAGTCAAGCCTGGGACACCTTGCAAGAGACCCAGTACTTC.

V usage is TRBV19 and J usage is TRBJ1-2; D possibly corresponds to TRBD1 (6 bases). Trimming left V 6 bases short and J 3 bases short, with 14 bases between. Germline V CDR1 and CDR2: LNHDA, SQIVND (reference sequence). The CDR3 is made up of 14 amino acids. The CDR3 protein is CASSPQGKDYGYTF. Written as DNA, the CDR3 is TGTGCCAGTAGCCCACAGGGTAAAGACTATGGCTACACCTTC.

This clone was observed a single time. V is TRBV5-6 and J is TRBJ2-3; 8 positions agree with TRBD2. The germline gives CDR1 SGHDT, CDR2 YYEEEE. V shed 3 bases, J shed 0 bases, and the junction held 9 bases outside the gene matches. This CDR3 has 17 amino acids. CDR3 coding DNA: TGTGCCAGCAGCTCCCTACTAGCGGAGTTTAGCACAGATACGCAGTATTTT. It is translated as CASSSLLAEFSTDTQYF.

V gene TRBV15 combines with J gene TRBJ2-5; possibly TRBD2 for D (6 bases). Trimming shortened V by 1 base and J by 4 bases, and 13 bases separated the two germline ends. Per the germline V gene, CDR1 is LNHNV and CDR2 is YYDKDF (reference sequence). This CDR3 has 15 residues. As DNA, the CDR3 is TGTGCCACCAGCAGAGCTCCAGGGCGGGGAGAGACCCAGTACTTC. It translates to CATSRAPGRGETQYF.

V is TRBV5-1 and J is TRBJ1-2, with 9 bases identical to TRBD1. The V segment lost 4 bases and the J segment 6 bases; nucleotides outside the gene matches: 4. This CDR3 spans 13 amino acids. The germline CDR1 and CDR2 sequences are SGHRS and YFSETQ. The CDR3 sequence is CASSADRGDGYTF. DNA of the CDR3: TGCGCCAGCAGCGCGGACAGGGGCGATGGCTACACCTTC. The whole variable domain, filled in from reference TRBV5-1 and TRBJ1-2, reads KAGVTQTPRYLIKTRGQQVTLSCSPISGHRSVSWYQQTPGQGLQFLFEYFSETQRNKGNFPGRFSGRQFSNSRSEMNVSTLELGDSALYLCASSADRGDGYTFGSGTRLTVV.

The genes are TRBV30 and TRBJ2-7; D is possibly TRBD1 (6 bases). The CDR3 extends over 18 amino acids. The V gene lost 0 bases and the J gene lost 4 bases, with 25 bases spanning the gap. CDR1 is GTSNPN, CDR2 SVGIG, per germline (reference sequence). For the CDR3, the DNA is TGTGCCTGGAGTGTTCTGACCCTCGGACAGTGGCAAGGGTACGAGCAGTACTTC. Translating gives CAWSVLTLGQWQGYEQYF.

This clone has only a few counts. This rearrangement joins TRBV30 to TRBJ2-7; D possibly corresponds to TRBD1 (6 bases). The V gene lost 3 bases and the J gene lost 1 base, with 16 bases spanning the gap. This CDR3 region has 15 residues. Germline assignment: CDR1 GTSNPN and CDR2 SVGIG (reference sequence). The CDR3 coding sequence is TGTGCCTGGAGCCGAGGCAGGGGAGAATCCTACGAGCAGTACTTC. It translates to CAWSRGRGESYEQYF. The variable domain in full, with the rest retrieved from reference TRBV30 and TRBJ2-7, is SQTIHQWPATLVQPVGSPLSLECTVEGTSNPNLYWYRQAAGRGLQLLFYSVGIGQISSEVPQNLSASRPQDRQFILSSKKLLLSDSGFYLCAWSRGRGESYEQYFGPGTRLTVT.

The CDR3 sequence is CAWSLSRTLPSTDTQYF. CDR3 sequence (DNA): TGTGCCTGGAGTCTTTCTCGGACACTCCCTAGCACAGATACGCAGTATTTT. The rearrangement joins TRBV30 to TRBJ2-3; possible D gene TRBD1, 5 bases. The germline V and J ends were trimmed by 2 bases and 0 bases, with 18 bases remaining between them. From germline, CDR1 is GTSNPN and CDR2 SVGIG (reference sequence). The length of the CDR3 is 17 residues.

This chain joins TRBV6-5 and TRBJ2-6, with no clear D. Germline CDR1 and CDR2: MNHEY and SVGAGI. V was pared by 10 bases and J by 0 bases, with 7 bases between. The CDR3 covers 13 residues. The chain's CDR3 is CATKLSGANVLTF. The CDR3 DNA sequence: TGTGCCACCAAACTCTCTGGGGCCAACGTCCTGACTTTC.

The rearrangement joins TRBV15 to TRBJ1-5; D call uncertain. V was trimmed by 0 bases and J by 7 bases, leaving 16 bases between them. This CDR3 comprises 16 residues. CDR1 and CDR2 from the germline V gene are LNHNV and YYDKDF (reference sequence). The CDR3 coding sequence is TGTGCCACCAGCAGAGATATGGTGAGGGCCGGCCAGCCCCAGCATTTT. Amino acid sequence: CATSRDMVRAGQPQHF.

This chain connects TRBV27 to TRBJ2-7, with TRBD1 as a possible D gene (6 bases). V was shortened by 5 bases and J by 1 base, with 12 bases between the two germline ends. Germline V CDR1 and CDR2: MNHEY, SMNVEV (reference sequence). The CDR3 is made up of 14 amino acids. CDR3 in DNA: TGTGCCAGCAGTCTAGGACAGCTTTCCTACGAGCAGTACTTC. Translated, it gives CASSLGQLSYEQYF.

V gene TRBV28 combines with J gene TRBJ1-6; D possibly corresponds to TRBD1 (6 bases). The CDR3 is 14 residues long. The ends were cut back, 5 bases at V and 9 bases at J, with 14 bases in the middle. Germline V gene lookup returns CDR1 MDHEN and CDR2 SYDVKM. The CDR3 loop is CASSGQPWGSPLHF. The CDR3 DNA sequence: TGTGCCAGCAGTGGACAGCCCTGGGGTTCACCCCTCCACTTT.

This chain links TRBV18 with TRBJ1-3, with 7 bases that match TRBD1. This CDR3 spans 16 amino acids. V trimming: 1 base; J trimming: 2 bases; junction bases outside the gene matches: 5. Germline V CDR1 and CDR2: KGHSH, LQKENI. The chain's CDR3 is CASSPRDSLPGNTIYF. The CDR3 DNA sequence: TGTGCCAGCTCACCACGGGACAGCCTCCCTGGAAACACCATATATTTT.

The chain is built from TRBV5-1 and TRBJ2-7; D not certain. The CDR3 covers 13 residues. The germline V gene encodes CDR1 SGHRS and CDR2 YFSETQ. Trimming left V 0 bases short and J 6 bases short, with 10 bases between. CDR3 sequence: CASSLVESGEQYF. As DNA, the CDR3 is TGCGCCAGCAGCTTGGTCGAGTCCGGCGAGCAGTACTTC.

In this sample, this clone turned up a few times. The chain carries TRBV6-6 and TRBJ1-3; D gene ambiguous. The CDR3 spans 11 residues. Germline CDR1 is MNHNY and CDR2 is SVGAGI (reference sequence). Trimming stripped 5 bases from V and 6 bases from J, with 5 bases between. The CDR3 nucleotides are TGTGCCAGCAGTAAACAAAACACCATATATTTT. It is translated as CASSKQNTIYF.

The chain links TRBV19 to TRBJ2-3, with TRBD2 as a possible D gene (6 bases). The CDR3 length is 18 residues. V lost 3 bases, J lost 1 base, and 20 bases lay in between. The germline gives CDR1 LNHDA, CDR2 SQIVND (reference sequence). CDR3 nucleotides: TGTGCCAGTAGTATCCCTTCGGTTGGTAGCGGCCGCACAGATACGCAGTATTTT. It codes for CASSIPSVGSGRTDTQYF.

The rearrangement uses TRBV15 and TRBJ2-1, with TRBD2 as a possible D gene (5 bases). CDR1 and CDR2 from the germline V gene are LNHNV and YYDKDF (reference sequence). The CDR3 runs to 15 residues. Trimming removed 5 bases from V and 0 bases from J, with 11 bases in between. Here the CDR3 DNA reads TGTGCCACCAGCTCAGACTACAGCTCCTACAATGAGCAGTTCTTC. It encodes CATSSDYSSYNEQFF.

The chain couples TRBV6-4 to TRBJ2-3, with D possibly being TRBD2 (6 bases). Germline CDR1 is MRHNA and CDR2 is SNTAGT. The CDR3 is 16 amino acids. Trimming shortened V by 0 bases and J by 0 bases, and 10 bases separated the two germline ends. The CDR3 spells CASSDSRAGSTDTQYF. CDR3 DNA sequence: TGTGCCAGCAGTGACTCGAGGGCGGGGAGCACAGATACGCAGTATTTT.

The rearrangement uses TRBV7-6 and TRBJ2-3; 10 bases line up with TRBD1. Germline V gene data show CDR1 as SGHVS and CDR2 as FNYEAQ. The junction had 8 bases not matched to a gene; V was cut back by 1 base and J by 4 bases. This CDR3 is 17 amino acids long. The CDR3 nucleotides read TGTGCCAGCAGCTTAGACCCCGGGACAGGGGTTTCAGATACGCAGTATTTT. It specifies CASSLDPGTGVSDTQYF. The full variable domain, its missing parts supplied by reference TRBV7-6 and TRBJ2-3, is GAGVSQSPRYKVTKRGQDVALRCDPISGHVSLYWYRQALGQGPEFLTYFNYEAQQDKSGLPNDRFSAERPEGSISTLTIQRTEQRDSAMYRCASSLDPGTGVSDTQYFGPGTRLTVL.

This clone came up a few times. The chain uses TRBV6-1 and TRBJ1-2, with 11 bases lining up with TRBD1. With 3 bases clipped from V and 12 bases from J, the junction kept 6 bases outside the gene matches. The germline V gene encodes CDR1 MNHNS and CDR2 SASEGT. The CDR3 contains 13 residues. CDR3 DNA sequence: TGTGCCAGCAGTGAGGACAGGGGGCGGTTACACACCTTC. Protein sequence: CASSEDRGRLHTF.

The CDR3: CASSPHPTTGEQYF. The CDR3 bases are TGTGCCAGCAGCCCCCACCCTACGACAGGGGAGCAGTACTTC. The chain carries TRBV7-9 and TRBJ2-7; TRBD1 agrees at 7 bases. In germline, CDR1 is SEHNR, CDR2 FQNEAQ (reference sequence). The CDR3 covers 14 residues. Trimming took 5 bases from V and 7 from J; bases not matched to a gene: 11.

V usage is TRBV6-5 and J usage is TRBJ2-5, with D possibly TRBD1 on 6 matching bases. The CDR3 is made up of 15 amino acids. The ends were cut back, 5 bases at V and 5 bases at J, with 18 bases in the middle. Germline loops: CDR1 MNHEY, CDR2 SVGAGI. The CDR3 region is CASSGGLSGVETQYF. In nucleotides, the CDR3 is TGTGCCAGCAGTGGAGGTTTATCAGGGGTGGAGACCCAGTACTTC.

V usage is TRBV28 and J usage is TRBJ2-2, with 11 bases matching TRBD1. J lost 6 bases, V lost 10 bases, and 10 bases had no gene match. The CDR3 contains 15 residues. Germline V gene lookup returns CDR1 MDHEN and CDR2 SYDVKM. The CDR3 DNA reads as TGTGCCATCCAAGGGACAGGGGGTAAGGCCGGGGAGCTGTTTTTT. Amino acid sequence: CAIQGTGGKAGELFF.

This clone was observed a few times. The chain couples TRBV14 to TRBJ2-5; tentative D call: TRBD1 (5 bases). The J call may be wrong; the DNA end is better matched by TRBJ2-7. CDR3 length equals 15 residues. CDR1 is SGHDN and CDR2 is FVKESK in the germline V gene. CDR3 DNA sequence: TGTGCCAGCAGCCCCGTGGCTGGGGCCCCCTACGAGCAGTACTTC. Its protein is CASSPVAGAPYEQYF.

The chain combines TRBV6-6 with TRBJ1-2, with D perhaps matching TRBD1 (6 bases). V was trimmed by 7 bases and J by 7 bases, leaving 19 bases between them. This CDR3 is 14 amino acids long. The V gene's germline CDR1 is MNHNY and CDR2 SVGAGI (reference sequence). The CDR3 reads CASIPSAGAGGYTF. The CDR3 region has the DNA TGTGCCAGCATTCCCTCGGCGGGGGCTGGTGGCTACACCTTC.